These 17 T cell receptor beta chains share one sample of origin, sequenced in a study of T cells in Graves' hyperthyroidism and ophthalmopathy (dated by TCRdb to the late 2010s). Libraries came from multiplex PCR. The reads were generated on an Illumina HiSeq 2000. The TCR beta CDR3 regions were amplified from RNA transcripts. For the first round of RT-PCR on the TCR CDR3, the HTBI primer set was used together with the Qiagen OneStep RT-PCR kit. TCRdb reanalyzed the raw reads on its own, using fastp at Q25 for trimming and MiXCR for clone calling, and kept in-frame beta chains. Every CDR3 protein is listed once, alongside the most common genes and DNA of its rows. This sample holds 500,000 or so distinct CDR3 sequences; more than 15% were observed only once. Of the sample, around 17% falls within the top ten clones. The sample comprised blood. The source is a woman under 30 with Graves' ophthalmopathy.

This clonotype was counted many times. The chain recombines TRBV13 with TRBJ2-7; TRBD2 matches 7 bases. CDR1 and CDR2 (germline): PRHDT, FYEKMQ (reference sequence). Trimming at V came to 0 bases and at J to 3 bases, leaving 2 bases not matched to a gene. The CDR3 has 14 amino acids. The CDR3 sequence is CASSLGGRNYEQYF. The CDR3 DNA reads as TGTGCCAGCAGCTTAGGCGGGAGGAACTACGAGCAGTACTTC.

This clonotype showed up many times. Here the CDR3 reads CAISGGQVEFYEQYF. The CDR3 DNA reads TGTGCCATCAGTGGGGGACAGGTGGAGTTCTACGAGCAGTACTTC. This chain joins TRBV10-3 and TRBJ2-7, with 8 nucleotides matching TRBD1. CDR3 size: 15 residues. Per germline, CDR1 ENHRY and CDR2 SYGVKD. V dropped 4 bases and J dropped 3; count of bases not matched to a gene: 8.

The genes are TRBV7-3 and TRBJ2-3; 15 bases match TRBD2. The CDR3 has 20 amino acids. In germline, CDR1 is SGHTA, CDR2 FQGTGA. Trimming removed 5 bases from V and 3 bases from J; junction bases left unmatched: 15. CDR3 sequence reads: CASSPLGGGLAGGQTDTQYF. The CDR3 region has the DNA TGTGCCAGCAGCCCCCTCGGGGGTGGACTAGCGGGAGGGCAGACAGATACGCAGTATTTT.

This clonotype came up many times. This sequence joins TRBV28 and TRBJ2-7, with 10 nucleotides matching TRBD1. The germline V gene has CDR1 MDHEN and CDR2 SYDVKM. The CDR3 totals 15 residues. J was trimmed by 4 bases and V by 5 bases; bases with no gene match: 8. In nucleotides, the CDR3 is TGTGCCAGCAGTGCCGGGACAGGGGTTTTGTACGAGCAGTACTTC. Residues: CASSAGTGVLYEQYF.

This clonotype was counted only a few times. This rearrangement joins TRBV30 to TRBJ2-7, with a weak D call TRBD1 (7 bases). This CDR3 has 14 residues. V lost 6 bases and J lost 4, with 19 bases in between. In germline, CDR1 is GTSNPN, CDR2 SVGIG (reference sequence). For the CDR3, the DNA is TGTGCCTGTGGACAGGCGGGGAAATTTTACGAGCAGTACTTC. Encoded protein: CACGQAGKFYEQYF.

This clonotype was found many times. The chain uses TRBV20-1 and TRBJ2-3; D gene uncertain. The germline V and J ends were trimmed by 2 bases and 0 bases, with 9 bases remaining between them. The CDR3 totals 14 residues. From germline, CDR1 is DFQATT and CDR2 SNEGSKA (reference sequence). CDR3 coding DNA: TGCAGTGCTAGAAACGGCATAAGCACAGATACGCAGTATTTT. Encoded protein: CSARNGISTDTQYF.

This clonotype was observed a few times. The CDR3 DNA reads as TGTGCCAGCAGCCCCGCGGGGGGCGGGTTCACAGATACGCAGTATTTT. Amino acids: CASSPAGGGFTDTQYF. This chain links TRBV3-1 with TRBJ2-3, with 8 bases matching TRBD2. The CDR3 sequence is 16 residues long. The germline V gene encodes CDR1 LGHDT and CDR2 YNNKEL (reference sequence). V was pared by 4 bases and J by 2 bases, with 8 bases of the junction left unmatched.

This clonotype was found many times. The V call is TRBV15, the J call TRBJ2-5, with D possibly TRBD2 on 6 matching bases. V lost 3 bases and J lost 0, with 11 bases in between. Germline values: CDR1 LNHNV, CDR2 YYDKDF (reference sequence). This CDR3 has 15 residues. This CDR3 is CATSRKLADQETQYF. In DNA, the CDR3 is TGTGCCACCAGCAGGAAATTAGCGGACCAAGAGACCCAGTACTTC. Variable domain in full (rest from reference TRBV15 and TRBJ2-5): DAMVIQNPRYQVTQFGKPVTLSCSQTLNHNVMYWYQQKSSQAPKLLFHYYDKDFNNEADTPDNFQSRRPNTSFCFLDIRSPGLGDTAMYLCATSRKLADQETQYFGPGTRLLVL.

This clonotype was seen just once. This chain uses TRBV7-9 with TRBJ1-2; D unresolved. Germline V gene lookup returns CDR1 SEHNR and CDR2 FQNEAQ (reference sequence). This CDR3 has 11 residues. V shed 3 bases and J shed 7 bases, with 6 bases lying between them. CDR3 in amino acids: CASSFAGGYTF. DNA for the CDR3: TGTGCCAGCAGCTTCGCGGGTGGCTACACCTTC.

The rearrangement uses TRBV6-6 and TRBJ2-2, with D uncertain. The V end lost 2 bases, the J end lost 6 bases, and 4 bases lay between the germline ends. The CDR3 sequence is 12 residues long. Germline V gene lookup returns CDR1 MNHNY and CDR2 SVGAGI (reference sequence). The chain's CDR3 is CASSYISGELFF. In nucleotides, the CDR3 is TGTGCCAGCAGTTACATATCCGGGGAGCTGTTTTTT.

At least ten counts were recorded for this clonotype. This CDR3 reads CASSERGSLEQYF. The CDR3 nucleotides read TGTGCCAGCAGTGAAAGGGGGTCGCTGGAGCAGTACTTC. The V call is TRBV2, the J call TRBJ2-7; maybe TRBD1 (6 bases). From germline, CDR1 is SNHLY and CDR2 FYNNEI. The V gene lost 2 bases and the J gene lost 7 bases, with 12 bases spanning the gap. The CDR3 contains 13 residues.

This clonotype was picked up many times. The chain employs TRBV5-6 and TRBJ2-2, with 7 bases fitting TRBD1. CDR3 size: 16 residues. Unmatched junction bases numbered 6, after V lost 0 bases and J lost 4 bases. The germline gives CDR1 SGHDT, CDR2 YYEEEE. The CDR3 loop is CASSLEQGVGTGELFF. The DNA of the CDR3 is TGTGCCAGCAGCTTGGAGCAGGGGGTCGGCACCGGGGAGCTGTTTTTT.

This clonotype was picked up many times. The chain is built from TRBV3-1 and TRBJ2-2, with D possibly TRBD1 on 5 matching bases. The CDR3 extends over 12 amino acids. The ends were cut back, 3 bases at V and 6 bases at J, with 5 bases in the middle. Germline V gene sequence: CDR1 LGHDT, CDR2 YNNKEL (reference sequence). In DNA form, the CDR3 reads TGTGCCAGCAGCCAGGGGCCCGGGGAGCTGTTTTTT. This gives the protein CASSQGPGELFF.

This clonotype was picked up many times. CDR3 DNA: TGTGCCAGCAGCTTAGCCTCCGGGACTCCCACAGATACGCAGTATTTT. This gives the protein CASSLASGTPTDTQYF. The chain is built from TRBV7-3 and TRBJ2-3, with D perhaps matching TRBD2 (6 bases). Germline CDR1 SGHTA, CDR2 FQGTGA. Trimming took 2 bases from V and 2 from J, leaving 14 bases between them. The CDR3 totals 16 residues.

This clonotype has ten or more counts. The V and J genes are TRBV30 and TRBJ1-1; a possible D gene is TRBD1 (5 bases). V shed 7 bases and J shed 3 bases, with 9 bases lying between them. This CDR3 comprises 11 residues. Germline CDR1 and CDR2: GTSNPN and SVGIG (reference sequence). The CDR3 protein is CASKGYTEAFF. CDR3 sequence (DNA): TGTGCCTCAAAGGGGTACACTGAAGCTTTCTTT.

The table lists this clonotype with many counts. This chain uses TRBV27 with TRBJ2-1, with 11 bases fitting TRBD2. Looked up from germline, CDR1 is MNHEY and CDR2 is SMNVEV (reference sequence). The CDR3 is 15 residues long. V lost 5 bases to trimming and J lost 8 bases; unmatched junction nucleotides: 8. CDR3 protein: CASSLTSGGLYEQFF. The CDR3 coding sequence is TGTGCCAGCAGTCTCACTAGCGGGGGACTTTATGAGCAGTTCTTC.

This clonotype was seen many times. V and J are TRBV30 and TRBJ1-1; D is ambiguous. V lost 0 bases, J lost 4 bases, and 3 bases lay in between. Per germline, CDR1 GTSNPN and CDR2 SVGIG (reference sequence). CDR3 length: 11 residues. In DNA, the CDR3 is TGTGCCTGGAGTGTAATCACTGAAGCTTTCTTT. Residues: CAWSVITEAFF.